This entry is about one TCR beta chain. Its antigen is currently unknown. Profiled with immunoSEQ multiplex PCR; TCRdb holds only in-frame clones, not every one. The repertoire holds 75,000 to 100,000 clones, roughly 80% seen once, with roughly 5% in the top ten. The sample comes from a study of OX40 agonist ivuxolimab in advanced cancers. The overall study: Patients were around 83% male with ages about 23 to 80, mean 60.

V was pared by 2 bases and J by 5 bases, with 10 bases between. Germline V CDR1 and CDR2: SGDLS, YYNGEE. This CDR3 spans 14 amino acids. Findings and limits, study-wide: At 0.1 to 3.0 mg/kg, CD4+ and CD8+ blood T cells expanded clonally by week 6.

Sample: CD4+ or CD8+ T cells sorted from blood, taken in a trial of the OX40 agonist ivuxolimab. The chain employs TRBV9 and TRBJ1-4; no definite D call. The sequence was collected from an adult with an advanced solid tumor such as melanoma, head and neck, liver or kidney cancer. CDR3 region: CASSVGRANEKLFF. CDR3 bases: TGTGCCAGCAGCGTGGGGAGGGCCAATGAAAAACTGTTTTTT.